These T cell receptor beta chains were read from a single sample in a study of glioma-infiltrating T cells. TCRdb reanalysed the multiplex PCR reads using MiXCR and keeps one entry per CDR3 protein. Among about 110,000 distinct CDR3 sequences listed, less than 30% were seen once. Material for sequencing was glioma tissue, nonneoplastic brain tissue, or PBMCs (not recorded which). The receptors were sampled from a human donor with low-grade glioma or glioblastoma, undergoing nonglioma brain surgery, or in good health (not recorded which). Each CDR3 is given with its conserved first and last residue. A D gene is named only where the DNA matches it firmly. The size entry is marked missing in some rows and otherwise reads once, few, many or a size class.

j_call,v_call,clone_size,d_call,cdr3_length,cdr3_aa,cdr3_nt
TRBJ2-3,TRBV6-1,many,TRBD1,16,CASSPFGTGNTDTQYF,TGTGCCAGCAGTCCCTTCGGGACAGGGAACACAGATACGCAGTATTTT
TRBJ1-5,TRBV19,.,.,16,CASKGSTALEYQPQHF,TGTGCCAGTAAGGGGTCAACAGCGTTGGAATATCAGCCCCAGCATTTT
TRBJ1-2,TRBV2,.,.,12,CATKASPYGYTF,TGTGCCACCAAGGCCTCACCCTATGGCTACACCTTC
TRBJ1-6,TRBV25-1,.,.,14,CASSDEVINSPPHF,TGTGCCAGCAGTGACGAAGTTATTAATTCACCCCCCCACTTT
TRBJ1-2,TRBV7-3,few,.,14,CASSLDGSSNGYTF,TGTGCCAGCAGCTTAGATGGGAGTTCAAATGGCTACACCTTC
TRBJ2-7,TRBV11-3,few,.,11,CASSALREQYF,TGTGCCAGCAGCGCCCTCCGAGAGCAGTACTTC
TRBJ1-2,TRBV4-2,many,.,12,CASSPPGYGYTF,TGTGCCAGCAGCCCCCCAGGGTATGGCTACACCTTC
TRBJ2-3,TRBV5-1,.,TRBD1,15,CASSYRGPSTDTQYF,TGCGCCAGCAGCTACAGGGGGCCCAGCACAGATACGCAGTATTTT
TRBJ1-5,TRBV19,many,.,15,CASTPGTYSNQPQHF,TGTGCCAGTACACCAGGAACTTATAGCAATCAGCCCCAGCATTTT
TRBJ2-1,TRBV11-1,many,.,15,CASSLGPDSYNEQFF,TGTGCCAGCAGCCTAGGCCCTGACTCCTACAATGAGCAGTTCTTC
TRBJ2-4,TRBV7-9,many,.,14,CASSLGLGENIQYF,TGTGCCAGCAGCTTAGGGCTAGGGGAAAACATTCAGTACTTC
TRBJ2-4,TRBV29-1,few,.,13,CSALGRAKNIQYF,TGCAGCGCCTTGGGGAGAGCCAAAAACATTCAGTACTTC
TRBJ2-7,TRBV6-2/TRBV6-3,many,.,11,CASSYTYEQYF,TGTGCCAGCAGTTACACCTACGAGCAGTACTTC
TRBJ1-5,TRBV20-1,many,TRBD1,15,CSARDWGQSNQPQHF,TGCAGTGCTAGAGACTGGGGACAGTCTAATCAGCCCCAGCATTTT
TRBJ2-7,TRBV6-1,many,.,13,CASSPTGSYEQYF,TGTGCCAGCAGTCCCACAGGGTCCTACGAGCAGTACTTC
TRBJ1-2,TRBV27,many,.,16,CASSLVAALGGYGYTF,TGTGCCAGCAGTTTGGTGGCAGCCCTTGGGGGCTATGGCTACACCTTC
TRBJ2-5,TRBV6-6,many,.,14,CASSYSWGRASQYF,TGTGCCAGCAGTTACTCCTGGGGGAGAGCAAGCCAGTACTTC
TRBJ1-3,TRBV10-3,few,.,15,CAISDVASSGNTIYF,TGTGCCATCAGTGATGTCGCGAGCTCTGGAAACACCATATATTTT
TRBJ2-7,TRBV18,many,TRBD1,16,CASSPFPGQGPYEQYF,TGTGCCAGCTCACCGTTCCCGGGACAGGGGCCCTACGAGCAGTACTTC
TRBJ1-1,TRBV7-9,many,.,11,CASSLVLGAFF,TGTGCCAGCAGCTTAGTCCTAGGCGCTTTCTTT
TRBJ1-2,TRBV7-2,many,.,15,CASSLGRQLGYGYTF,TGTGCCAGCAGCTTAGGAAGGCAATTAGGCTATGGCTACACCTTC
TRBJ1-5,TRBV29-1,.,TRBD1,15,CRVPRQGSGNQPQHF,TGCAGGGTCCCTCGACAGGGAAGCGGGAATCAGCCCCAGCATTTT
TRBJ2-7,TRBV6-1,.,TRBD2,16,CASSVKLGLALNEQYF,TGTGCCAGCAGCGTTAAGCTGGGACTAGCTTTAAACGAGCAGTACTTC
TRBJ2-5,TRBV4-2,few,TRBD2,14,CASSQKRGGETQYF,TGTGCCAGCAGCCAAAAACGGGGGGGAGAGACCCAGTACTTC
TRBJ2-1,TRBV6-2/TRBV6-3,once,.,13,CASSDGPYNKQFF,TGTGCCAGCAGTGACGGACCTTACAATAAGCAGTTCTTC
TRBJ1-3,TRBV5-4,many,.,14,CASSFGGFGNTIYF,TGTGCCAGCAGCTTCGGGGGATTTGGAAACACCATATATTTT
TRBJ2-1,TRBV2,many,.,13,CASSEETSNEQFF,TGTGCCAGCAGTGAAGAGACAAGCAATGAGCAGTTCTTC
TRBJ2-2,TRBV5-4,.,TRBD2,15,CVSTLERESGGELFF,TGTGTTAGCACCCTGGAGCGGGAGAGTGGCGGGGAGCTGTTTTTT
TRBJ2-7,TRBV19,.,.,16,CASSTQSPGNNYEQYF,TGTGCCAGTAGTACACAATCGCCCGGGAACAACTACGAGCAGTACTTC
TRBJ1-2,TRBV3-1,many,.,13,CASSQVVRGGYTF,TGTGCCAGCAGCCAAGTGGTGCGGGGTGGCTACACCTTC
TRBJ2-1,TRBV4-2,few,TRBD1,16,CASSQWTGRSYNEQFF,TGTGCCAGCAGCCAGTGGACAGGGCGCTCCTACAATGAGCAGTTCTTC
TRBJ1-2,TRBV7-2,many,TRBD1,14,CASSLVTGGYGYTF,TGTGCCAGCAGCTTAGTAACAGGGGGCTATGGCTACACCTTC
TRBJ2-1,TRBV10-1,many,TRBD2,16,CASSESGTSGSNEQFF,TGCGCCAGCAGTGAGTCGGGAACTAGCGGGAGCAATGAGCAGTTCTTC
TRBJ1-1,TRBV6-1,.,.,12,CASSPEGRAAFF,TGTGCCAGCTCGCCGGAGGGGAGGGCAGCTTTCTTT
TRBJ1-1,TRBV30,.,.,12,CAWSWGGPEAFF,TGTGCCTGGAGTTGGGGGGGCCCTGAAGCTTTCTTT
TRBJ2-5,TRBV5-1,few,.,16,CASSYAGTQAQETQYF,TGCGCCAGCAGTTATGCCGGGACTCAAGCTCAAGAGACCCAGTACTTC
TRBJ2-7,TRBV7-9,.,TRBD1,16,CASSPPGQQLSYEQYF,TGTGCCAGCAGCCCCCCGGGACAGCAGCTCTCCTACGAGCAGTACTTC
TRBJ2-7,TRBV5-1,few,TRBD1,14,CASSFTGAGHEQYF,TGCGCCAGCAGCTTCACAGGGGCGGGCCACGAGCAGTACTTC
TRBJ2-5,TRBV18,.,.,12,CASTLSQGTQYF,TGTGCCAGCACACTCTCTCAAGGGACCCAGTACTTC
TRBJ1-1,TRBV6-6,.,.,13,CASYKGSDTEAFF,TGTGCCAGTTACAAGGGCTCGGACACTGAAGCTTTCTTT
TRBJ2-7,TRBV6-2/TRBV6-3,many,.,14,CASSYPDNSYEQYF,TGTGCCAGCAGTTACCCGGACAACTCCTACGAGCAGTACTTC
TRBJ1-3,TRBV12-3/TRBV12-4,many,.,13,CASSPGSGNTIYF,TGTGCCAGCAGCCCAGGGTCTGGAAACACCATATATTTT
TRBJ2-1,TRBV6-1,.,.,12,CASSLGHYEKLF,TGTGCCAGCAGTCTCGGACACTATGAGAAGCTCTTC
TRBJ1-2,TRBV6-4,many,.,12,CASSRDGYGYTF,TGTGCCAGCAGCCGGGACGGCTATGGCTACACCTTC
TRBJ2-7,TRBV10-3,.,TRBD1,16,CAIRIAGTGGLSEQYF,TGTGCCATCAGGATTGCCGGGACAGGGGGATTAAGCGAGCAGTACTTC
TRBJ2-7,TRBV18,.,TRBD1,15,CASSPGDRGPRELYF,TGTGCCAGCTCACCTGGGGACAGGGGGCCACGTGAGCTGTACTTC
TRBJ1-1,TRBV14,few,.,17,CASSQEAGSVLDTEAFF,TGTGCCAGCAGCCAAGAAGCCGGGTCAGTGTTAGACACTGAAGCTTTCTTT
TRBJ1-3,TRBV7-8,many,TRBD1,20,CASSLARTGEFGVIGNTIYF,TGTGCCAGCAGCTTAGCGCGGACAGGGGAGTTCGGAGTAATCGGAAACACCATATATTTT
TRBJ1-1,TRBV7-9,many,.,12,CASSQGGLEAFF,TGTGCCAGCAGCCAGGGAGGGCTTGAAGCTTTCTTT
TRBJ2-5,TRBV11-3,few,TRBD1,17,CASSLRGQGRHTETQYF,TGTGCCAGCAGCTTAAGGGGACAGGGTAGGCACACGGAGACCCAGTACTTC
TRBJ1-1,TRBV19,.,.,15,CASKRGLVQFTEAFF,TGTGCCAGTAAGAGGGGCTTAGTACAATTCACTGAAGCTTTCTTT
TRBJ2-3,TRBV14,many,TRBD1,17,CASSQQTGSRTPDTQYF,TGTGCCAGCAGCCAGCAGACAGGGTCGCGCACCCCAGATACGCAGTATTTT
TRBJ1-1,TRBV4-3,many,.,16,CASSQVNSLMNTEAFF,TGCGCCAGCAGCCAAGTAAACAGCCTCATGAACACTGAAGCTTTCTTT
TRBJ1-2,TRBV30,.,TRBD1,11,CAWTGGYGYTF,TGTGCCTGGACAGGGGGGTATGGCTACACCTTC
TRBJ2-1,TRBV5-4,many,.,12,CASSLPGSEQFF,TGTGCCAGCAGCTTGCCGGGGAGTGAGCAGTTCTTC
TRBJ2-7,TRBV6-1,.,.,13,CASNPTAPYEQHF,TGTGCCAGCAACCCGACGGCTCCCTACGAGCAGCACTTC
TRBJ1-5,TRBV6-1,many,TRBD1,14,CASSPDRDNQPQHF,TGTGCCAGCAGCCCTGACAGGGACAATCAGCCCCAGCATTTT